This is a list of T cell receptor beta chains from one sample in a study of response to subunit inactivated influenza vaccine. Each CDR3 protein is one row after TCRdb ran MiXCR on the RT-PCR reads. The table has approximately 700,000 distinct CDR3 sequences, 15% to 18% seen once. The specimen comprised PBMCs from blood, sampled 11 to 12 days after vaccination. The receptors shown here come from a man in his fifties or sixties who received an inactivated influenza vaccine. The CDR3 runs from the conserved cysteine through the conserved F or W. A D gene is named only where the DNA matches it firmly. Size is omitted from some rows. Given values are once, few, many or a class for expanded clones.

J gene: TRBJ2-7; CDR3 length: 12; clone size: many; D gene: TRBD1; V gene: TRBV5-1; CDR3 protein: CASRDRDYEQYF; CDR3 DNA: TGCGCCAGCAGAGACAGGGACTACGAGCAGTACTTC
J gene: TRBJ2-1; CDR3 length: 13; clone size: few; D gene: .; V gene: TRBV11-1; CDR3 protein: CASSLGAGFEQFF; CDR3 DNA: TGTGCCAGCAGCTTAGGCGCAGGGTTTGAGCAGTTCTTC
J gene: TRBJ2-7; CDR3 length: 13; clone size: many; D gene: .; V gene: TRBV28; CDR3 protein: CASSFKLGTVQYF; CDR3 DNA: TGTGCCAGCAGTTTTAAACTTGGGACTGTACAGTACTTC
J gene: TRBJ2-1; CDR3 length: 14; clone size: many; D gene: .; V gene: TRBV12-3/TRBV12-4; CDR3 protein: CASRLVSSYNEQFF; CDR3 DNA: TGTGCCAGCAGGTTGGTTAGTTCCTACAATGAGCAGTTCTTC
J gene: TRBJ2-2; CDR3 length: 14; clone size: .; D gene: .; V gene: TRBV7-9; CDR3 protein: CASSRYREAGELFF; CDR3 DNA: TGTGCCAGCAGTCGATACAGGGAGGCCGGGGAGCTGTTTTTT
J gene: TRBJ2-7; CDR3 length: 11; clone size: many; D gene: .; V gene: TRBV20-1; CDR3 protein: CSASPSYEQYF; CDR3 DNA: TGCAGTGCTAGCCCCAGCTACGAGCAGTACTTC
J gene: TRBJ2-3; CDR3 length: 20; clone size: .; D gene: .; V gene: TRBV4-1; CDR3 protein: CASSQGGGLGAVESTDTQYF; CDR3 DNA: TGCGCCAGCAGCCAAGGAGGGGGTCTTGGGGCAGTGGAGAGCACAGATACGCAGTATTTT
J gene: TRBJ2-5; CDR3 length: 16; clone size: .; D gene: TRBD1; V gene: TRBV25-1; CDR3 protein: CASSDSWGQGMETQYF; CDR3 DNA: TGTGCCAGCAGTGACTCATGGGGACAGGGAATGGAGACCCAGTACTTC
J gene: TRBJ2-2; CDR3 length: 14; clone size: .; D gene: .; V gene: TRBV11-2; CDR3 protein: CASSLRHITGELFF; CDR3 DNA: TGTGCCAGCAGCCTCCGACATATTACCGGGGAGCTGTTTTTT
J gene: TRBJ2-5; CDR3 length: 14; clone size: .; D gene: .; V gene: TRBV20-1; CDR3 protein: CSAPQKGRGETQYF; CDR3 DNA: TGCAGTGCGCCTCAGAAGGGGCGCGGGGAGACCCAGTACTTC
J gene: TRBJ2-1; CDR3 length: 12; clone size: .; D gene: .; V gene: TRBV12-3/TRBV12-4; CDR3 protein: CASRGPSGEQFF; CDR3 DNA: TGTGCCAGCAGAGGGCCTAGTGGTGAGCAGTTCTTC
J gene: TRBJ2-3; CDR3 length: 16; clone size: .; D gene: .; V gene: TRBV7-8; CDR3 protein: CASSFTVGADTDTQYF; CDR3 DNA: TGTGCCAGCAGCTTTACAGTCGGGGCCGACACAGATACGCAGTATTTT
J gene: TRBJ1-2; CDR3 length: 15; clone size: many; D gene: TRBD1; V gene: TRBV5-1; CDR3 protein: CASSTGQGSNYGYTF; CDR3 DNA: TGCGCCAGCAGCACCGGACAGGGTTCTAACTATGGCTACACCTTC
J gene: TRBJ2-1; CDR3 length: 16; clone size: few; D gene: .; V gene: TRBV3-1; CDR3 protein: CASSQEGQGKYNEQFF; CDR3 DNA: TGTGCCAGCAGCCAAGAGGGGCAGGGGAAGTACAATGAGCAGTTCTTC
J gene: TRBJ1-6; CDR3 length: 15; clone size: few; D gene: .; V gene: TRBV18; CDR3 protein: CASSPGTVYNSPLHF; CDR3 DNA: TGTGCCAGCTCACCAGGGACGGTCTATAATTCACCCCTCCACTTT
J gene: TRBJ2-7; CDR3 length: 13; clone size: .; D gene: .; V gene: TRBV18; CDR3 protein: CASSPPDTQEQYF; CDR3 DNA: TGTGCCAGCTCACCACCGGACACCCAAGAGCAGTACTTC
J gene: TRBJ2-5; CDR3 length: 15; clone size: .; D gene: .; V gene: TRBV6-2/TRBV6-3; CDR3 protein: CASSLVKRFQETQYF; CDR3 DNA: TGTGCCAGCAGTCTCGTCAAGCGGTTCCAAGAGACCCAGTACTTC
J gene: TRBJ2-4; CDR3 length: 14; clone size: .; D gene: .; V gene: TRBV7-2; CDR3 protein: CASSGRDQKNIQYF; CDR3 DNA: TGTGCCAGCAGCGGCCGGGACCAAAAAAACATTCAGTACTTC
J gene: TRBJ2-1; CDR3 length: 15; clone size: many; D gene: TRBD2; V gene: TRBV12-3/TRBV12-4; CDR3 protein: CASRLAGPSYNEQFF; CDR3 DNA: TGTGCCAGCAGGTTAGCGGGCCCCTCCTACAATGAGCAGTTCTTC
J gene: TRBJ2-1; CDR3 length: 15; clone size: few; D gene: .; V gene: TRBV15; CDR3 protein: CATSRDLIGGDEQFF; CDR3 DNA: TGTGCCACCAGCAGAGATCTTATAGGGGGTGATGAGCAGTTCTTC
J gene: TRBJ2-1; CDR3 length: 13; clone size: .; D gene: .; V gene: TRBV20-1; CDR3 protein: CSARDAGPRRQFF; CDR3 DNA: TGCAGTGCTAGAGACGCCGGGCCTCGGAGGCAGTTCTTC
J gene: TRBJ2-5; CDR3 length: 14; clone size: .; D gene: .; V gene: TRBV6-5; CDR3 protein: CASSYRDGAETQYF; CDR3 DNA: TGTGCCAGCAGTTACCGGGACGGGGCAGAGACCCAGTACTTC
J gene: TRBJ1-1; CDR3 length: 14; clone size: .; D gene: .; V gene: TRBV5-6; CDR3 protein: CASSFGRLNTEAFF; CDR3 DNA: TGTGCCAGCAGCTTCGGACGGTTGAACACTGAAGCTTTCTTT